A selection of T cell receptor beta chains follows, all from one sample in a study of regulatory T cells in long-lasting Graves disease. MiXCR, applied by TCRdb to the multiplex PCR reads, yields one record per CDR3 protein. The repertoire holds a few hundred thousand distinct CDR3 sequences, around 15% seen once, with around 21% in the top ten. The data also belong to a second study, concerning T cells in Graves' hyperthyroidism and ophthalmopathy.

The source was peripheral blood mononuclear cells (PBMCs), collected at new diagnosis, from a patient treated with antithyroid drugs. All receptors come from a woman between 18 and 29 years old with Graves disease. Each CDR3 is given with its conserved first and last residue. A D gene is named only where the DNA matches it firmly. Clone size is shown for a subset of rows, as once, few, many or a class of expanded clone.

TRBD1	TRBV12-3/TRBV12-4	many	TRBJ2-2	CASHRTGSVGELFF	TGTGCCAGCCATCGGACAGGGAGCGTGGGGGAGCTGTTTTTT
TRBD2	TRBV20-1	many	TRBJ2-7	CSAKVGGAYEQYF	TGCAGTGCTAAGGTGGGAGGGGCCTACGAGCAGTACTTC
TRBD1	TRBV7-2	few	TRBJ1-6	CASSLTGANYNSPLHF	TGTGCCAGCAGCTTAACAGGGGCAAATTATAATTCACCCCTCCACTTT
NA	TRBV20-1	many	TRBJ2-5	CSGPQDFQETQYF	TGCAGTGGACCGCAGGATTTCCAAGAGACCCAGTACTTC
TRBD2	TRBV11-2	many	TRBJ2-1	CASSFLTSGSVDEQFF	TGTGCCAGCAGCTTTCTAACTAGCGGGAGTGTCGATGAGCAGTTCTTC
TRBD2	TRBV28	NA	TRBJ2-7	CASSLFSGGSYEQYF	TGTGCCAGCAGTTTATTTTCGGGGGGAAGCTACGAGCAGTACTTC
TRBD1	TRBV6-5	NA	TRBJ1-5	CASSYHRQGAGNQPQHF	TGTGCCAGCAGTTACCATCGACAGGGGGCAGGCAATCAGCCCCAGCATTTT
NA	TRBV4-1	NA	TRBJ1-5	CASSQGSGGQPQHF	TGCGCCAGCAGCCAAGGTTCTGGGGGTCAGCCCCAGCATTTT
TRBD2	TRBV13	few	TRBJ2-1	CASSFPTSGIKNEQFF	TGTGCCAGCAGCTTTCCGACTAGCGGGATCAAAAATGAGCAGTTCTTC
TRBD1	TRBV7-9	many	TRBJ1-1	CASSSLRDRVTEAFF	TGTGCCAGCAGCTCCCTCCGGGACAGGGTAACTGAAGCTTTCTTT
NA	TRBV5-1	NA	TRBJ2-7	CASSLLGQPGYERYF	TGCGCCAGCAGCTTGTTAGGGCAGCCGGGGTACGAGCGGTACTTC
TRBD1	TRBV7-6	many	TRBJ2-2	CASSRGQGDTGELFF	TGTGCCAGCAGCCGGGGACAGGGTGACACCGGGGAGCTGTTTTTT
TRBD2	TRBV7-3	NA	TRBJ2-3	CASSLTRAAGLADTQYF	TGTGCCAGCAGCTTAACGAGGGCAGCGGGGCTGGCAGATACGCAGTATTTT
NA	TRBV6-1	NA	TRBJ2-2	CASQKGREYSGELFF	TGTGCCAGCCAAAAGGGCAGGGAATATTCCGGGGAGCTGTTTTTT
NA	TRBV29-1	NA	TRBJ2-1	CSLEGRPGEQFF	TGCAGCCTTGAGGGCAGGCCGGGGGAGCAGTTCTTC
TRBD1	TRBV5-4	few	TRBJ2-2	CASSGTGDIGELFF	TGTGCCAGCTCCGGGACAGGGGATATCGGGGAGCTGTTTTTT
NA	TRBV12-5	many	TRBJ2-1	CASAQDSSPYNEQFF	TGTGCTAGTGCCCAGGACTCATCTCCCTACAATGAGCAGTTCTTC
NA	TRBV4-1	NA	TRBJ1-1	CASSQNNMRRAFF	TGCGCCAGCAGCCAAAACAACATGCGAAGGGCTTTCTTT
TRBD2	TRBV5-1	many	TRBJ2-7	CASSLDGTNLYEQYF	TGCGCCAGCAGCTTGGATGGGACTAACCTCTACGAGCAGTACTTC
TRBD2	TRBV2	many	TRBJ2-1	CASIGGSGAYNEQFF	TGTGCCAGCATCGGCGGGAGCGGCGCCTACAATGAGCAGTTCTTC
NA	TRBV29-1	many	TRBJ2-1	CSKVGGWGEQFF	TGCAGCAAAGTAGGAGGGTGGGGTGAGCAGTTCTTC
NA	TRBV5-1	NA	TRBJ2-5	CASSFRQGNRETQYF	TGCGCCAGCAGCTTTAGGCAGGGGAATCGAGAGACCCAGTACTTC
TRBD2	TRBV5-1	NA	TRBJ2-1	CASSSYSGVGNEQFF	TGCGCCAGCAGCTCGTACAGCGGGGTGGGGAATGAGCAGTTCTTC
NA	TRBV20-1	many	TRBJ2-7	CSARDWQSYEQYF	TGCAGTGCTAGAGATTGGCAGTCCTACGAGCAGTACTTC
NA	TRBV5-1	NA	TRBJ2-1	CASSLYGERSYNEQFF	TGCGCCAGCAGCTTGTACGGGGAACGCTCCTACAATGAGCAGTTCTTC
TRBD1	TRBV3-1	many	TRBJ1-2	CASSPTGGYNYGYTF	TGTGCCAGCAGCCCCACAGGGGGCTACAACTATGGCTACACCTTC
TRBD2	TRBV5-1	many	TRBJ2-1	CASAVIAGANNEQFF	TGCGCCAGTGCGGTAATAGCGGGGGCCAACAATGAGCAGTTCTTC
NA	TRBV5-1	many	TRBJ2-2	CASSLEGGGSTGELFF	TGCGCCAGCAGCTTGGAGGGGGGCGGTAGCACCGGGGAGCTGTTTTTT
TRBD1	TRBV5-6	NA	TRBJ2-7	CASSVDRGLGEQYF	TGTGCCAGCAGCGTAGACAGGGGGCTGGGCGAGCAGTACTTC
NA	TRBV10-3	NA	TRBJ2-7	CAIEGWGKQYF	TGTGCCATCGAGGGGTGGGGAAAGCAGTACTTC
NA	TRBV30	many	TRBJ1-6	CAWNEGIRSDSPLHF	TGTGCCTGGAATGAGGGAATTCGATCAGATTCACCCCTCCACTTT
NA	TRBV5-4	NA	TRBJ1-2	CASTSRGGGGYTF	TGTGCCAGCACCTCCCGAGGGGGGGGCGGCTACACCTTC
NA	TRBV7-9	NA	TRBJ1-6	CASSLVRANSPLHF	TGTGCCAGCAGCTTAGTCAGGGCAAATTCACCCCTCCACTTT
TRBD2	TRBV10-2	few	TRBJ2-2	CASSGRGGGGELFF	TGCGCCAGCAGTGGCCGGGGGGGCGGTGGGGAGCTGTTTTTT
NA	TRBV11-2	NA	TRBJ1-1	CASRKGGGRSNTEAFF	TGTGCCAGCAGAAAAGGGGGGGGGCGCAGTAACACTGAAGCTTTCTTT
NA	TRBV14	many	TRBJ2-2	CASSRTTGGTGELFF	TGTGCCAGCAGCCGGACGACAGGAGGCACCGGGGAGCTGTTTTTT
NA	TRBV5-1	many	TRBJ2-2	CASSFQGTGELFF	TGTGCCAGCAGCTTCCAGGGGACCGGGGAGCTGTTTTTT
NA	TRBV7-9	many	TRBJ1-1	CASVGGGWAEAFF	TGTGCCAGCGTCGGGGGGGGATGGGCCGAAGCTTTCTTT
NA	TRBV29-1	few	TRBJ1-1	CSVRWVNTEAFF	TGCAGCGTGAGGTGGGTGAACACTGAAGCTTTCTTT
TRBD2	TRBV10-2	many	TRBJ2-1	CASSRTSGSGNEQFF	TGCGCCAGCAGTCGAACTAGCGGGAGTGGCAATGAGCAGTTCTTC
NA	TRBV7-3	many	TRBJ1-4	CASSSRSGEKLFF	TGTGCCAGCAGCTCCCGGTCAGGGGAAAAACTGTTTTTT
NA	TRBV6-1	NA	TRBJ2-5	CASSPRGDPGETQYF	TGTGCCAGCAGCCCCAGGGGGGATCCCGGGGAGACCCAGTACTTC
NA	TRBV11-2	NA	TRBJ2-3	CASNRDPSTDTQYF	TGTGCCAGCAACCGGGACCCCAGCACAGATACGCAGTATTTT
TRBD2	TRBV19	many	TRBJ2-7	CASSPRSEGLAGASPYEQYF	TGTGCCAGTAGTCCCCGATCGGAGGGACTAGCGGGAGCGAGCCCCTACGAGCAGTACTTC
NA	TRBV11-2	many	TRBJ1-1	CASSLGSRRGTEAFF	TGTGCCAGCAGCTTAGGCAGCAGGCGGGGCACTGAAGCTTTCTTT
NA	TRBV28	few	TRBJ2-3	CASSSPGAETTDTQYF	TGTGCCAGCAGTTCCCCCGGGGCAGAGACCACAGATACGCAGTATTTT
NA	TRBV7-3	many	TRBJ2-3	CASSFGLGADTQYF	TGTGCCAGCAGCTTTGGACTTGGCGCAGATACGCAGTATTTT
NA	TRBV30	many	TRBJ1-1	CAWTGFSTEAFF	TGTGCCTGGACAGGGTTCTCCACTGAAGCTTTCTTT
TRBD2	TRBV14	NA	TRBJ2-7	CASSQDLAGVYEQYF	TGTGCCAGCAGCCAAGATCTAGCGGGAGTGTACGAGCAGTACTTC
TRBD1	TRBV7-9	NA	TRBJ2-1	CASSSSGWDSSSYNEQFF	TGTGCCAGCAGCTCTAGTGGCTGGGACAGCTCTTCCTACAATGAGCAGTTCTTC
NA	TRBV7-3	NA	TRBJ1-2	CAKRKGFNYGYTF	TGTGCCAAAAGAAAGGGTTTTAACTATGGCTACACCTTC
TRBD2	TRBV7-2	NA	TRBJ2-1	CASLERGLAEQFF	TGTGCCAGCCTGGAGAGGGGACTAGCTGAGCAGTTCTTC
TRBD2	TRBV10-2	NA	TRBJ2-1	CASSEGAGGSYNEQFF	TGCGCCAGCAGTGAGGGTGCGGGAGGGTCCTACAATGAGCAGTTCTTC
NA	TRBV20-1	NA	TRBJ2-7	CSARDGTYSYEQYF	TGCAGTGCTAGAGACGGGACTTACTCCTACGAGCAGTACTTC
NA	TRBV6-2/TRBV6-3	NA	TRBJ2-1	CASSYRDRIYNEQFF	TGTGCCAGCAGTTACCGGGACCGAATATACAATGAGCAGTTCTTC
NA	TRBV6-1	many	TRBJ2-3	CASSEVKRSTDTQYF	TGTGCCAGCAGTGAAGTTAAGCGGAGCACAGATACGCAGTATTTT
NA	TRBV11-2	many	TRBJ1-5	CASSLGDRLNQPQHF	TGTGCCAGCAGCTTAGGGGACCGCCTAAATCAGCCCCAGCATTTT
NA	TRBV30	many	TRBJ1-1	CAWSREEKAFF	TGTGCCTGGAGTAGGGAGGAGAAAGCTTTCTTT
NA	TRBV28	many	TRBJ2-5	CASQIDRNLQETQYF	TGTGCCAGCCAGATCGACAGGAACCTGCAAGAGACCCAGTACTTC